Presented here are 2 T cell receptor beta chains from one specimen sequenced in a study of Ad26.COV2.S vaccination and SARS-CoV-2 variants. Treatment denoted: over 15 received Ad26.COV2.S at low or high dose, single or two shots; roughly five received placebo; per-sample allocation not given. It was on day 63 after the first vaccine or placebo injection that samples were taken. The assay was immunoSEQ multiplex PCR, and TCRdb's table has in-frame clones only and misses some. The table records some 340,000 clones, about 82% of them present only once. The specimen was peripheral blood, collected in a trial of Ad26.COV2.S vaccine versus placebo. The receptors come from a person aged 18-65 years who received the Ad26.COV2.S COVID-19 vaccine or a placebo.

This chain links TRBV19 with TRBJ1-6; no clear D. Between the trimmed V and J ends, which lost 3 bases and 8 bases, there was a span of 26 bases. The CDR3 loop spans 19 amino acids. The germline V gene encodes CDR1 LNHDA and CDR2 SQIVND (reference sequence). The CDR3 nucleotides are TGTGCCAGTAGTATGCGGTTTAATCGGGAAAACCGGAGAGATTCACCCCTCCACTTT. This codes for CASSMRFNRENRRDSPLHF.

This clone showed up just once. The genes are TRBV28 and TRBJ1-4; 9 nucleotides agree with TRBD1. The CDR3 length is 14 residues. Germline V gene data show CDR1 as MDHEN and CDR2 as SYDVKM. V was pared by 6 bases and J by 6 bases, with 5 bases of the junction left unmatched. The CDR3 region has the DNA TGTGCCAGCAGGAGAACAGGGGGCCATGAAAAACTGTTTTTT. Translating gives CASRRTGGHEKLFF.